These 15 T cell receptor beta chains were all obtained from the same sample, sequenced in a study of blood T cells in healthy people across ages. Next came a second PCR, run for about 7 to 12 cycles, which used a sample-barcoded 5' primer along with a J-beta primer mix. TCRdb processed the 5' RACE reads anew with MiXCR; each CDR3 protein has one entry. This table has about 540,000 distinct CDR3 sequences, more than 20% appearing once. The sample was also reused in another study, on T cells of mothers and their children.

Source material: blood. All receptors derive from a boy aged 5-17 years in good health.

At least ten counts were recorded for this clonotype. The CDR3 nucleotides are TGTGCCAGCAGCTTGGGGCGGGCGACTGAAGCTTTCTTT. Translation: CASSLGRATEAFF. The chain joins TRBV5-6 to TRBJ1-1, with D uncertain. V lost 0 bases and J lost 5, with 8 bases in between. CDR3 length: 13 amino acids. Per the germline V gene, CDR1 is SGHDT and CDR2 is YYEEEE. Together with reference TRBV5-6 and TRBJ1-1, the CDR3 gives the full variable domain: DAGVTQSPTHLIKTRGQQVTLRCSPKSGHDTVSWYQQALGQGPQFIFQYYEEEERQRGNFPDRFSGHQFPNYSSELNVNALLLGDSALYLCASSLGRATEAFFGQGTRLTVV.

There are a few counts of this clonotype. The chain carries TRBV11-1 and TRBJ1-2; a possible D gene is TRBD1 (5 bases). The CDR3 spans 20 residues. The germline CDR1 and CDR2 sequences are SGHAT and FQDESV (reference sequence). Trimming left V 5 bases short and J 2 bases short, with 30 bases between. As DNA, the CDR3 is TGTGCCAGCAGCGCACGACTTGTGAGGGGCGGGCTCTATCGCAACTATGGCTACACCTTC. It codes for CASSARLVRGGLYRNYGYTF.

The chain employs TRBV7-3 and TRBJ1-1; a weak D match, TRBD1 (5 bases). The CDR3 totals 16 residues. V was trimmed by 1 base and J by 1 base, leaving 13 bases between them. Germline CDR1 is SGHTA and CDR2 is FQGTGA. CDR3 amino acids: CASSLMGGRANTEAFF. The DNA for the CDR3 is TGTGCCAGCAGCTTAATGGGGGGACGGGCGAACACTGAAGCTTTCTTT. Full variable domain (remainder filled in from reference TRBV7-3 and TRBJ1-1): GAGVSQTPSNKVTEKGKYVELRCDPISGHTALYWYRQSLGQGPEFLIYFQGTGAADDSGLPNDRFFAVRPEGSVSTLKIQRTERGDSAVYLCASSLMGGRANTEAFFGQGTRLTVV.

The chain uses TRBV20-1 and TRBJ2-7; D remains unclear. In germline, CDR1 is DFQATT, CDR2 SNEGSKA (reference sequence). There are 11 residues in the CDR3. The V gene lost 3 bases and the J gene lost 2 bases, with 5 bases spanning the gap. The CDR3 sequence is CSASWTYEQYF. CDR3 DNA: TGCAGTGCTAGTTGGACCTACGAGCAGTACTTC.

This clonotype was seen a handful of times. One junction end disagrees with the germline gene, perhaps due to a read error. This sequence joins TRBV6-5 and TRBJ2-6; 9 bases map to TRBD1. The CDR3 is 17 amino acids. Germline V lookup: CDR1 MNHEY, CDR2 SVGAGI. CDR3 residues: CASRYSRTGAGANVLTF. As DNA, the CDR3 is TGTGCCAGCAGATACTCGCGGACAGGGGCTGGGGCCAACGTCCTGACTTTC.

The chain combines TRBV7-2 with TRBJ2-5, with 12 bases that match TRBD2. Germline trimming cut 6 bases from V and 1 base from J; bases unmatched to any gene: 12. CDR3 size: 18 residues. CDR1 is SGHTA and CDR2 is FQGNSA in the germline V gene. The CDR3: CASSLHRLAGGIQETQYF. CDR3 DNA sequence: TGTGCCAGCAGTCTACATCGGCTAGCGGGAGGGATCCAAGAGACCCAGTACTTC.

In this sample, this clonotype turned up once. The chain recombines TRBV6-5 with TRBJ1-6; no clear D. The CDR3 is 15 amino acids. Looked up from germline, CDR1 is MNHEY and CDR2 is SVGAGI. With 1 base removed from V and 7 bases from J, the gap between germline ends came to 11 bases. CDR3 loop: CASSYYFNGNSPLHF. The CDR3 coding sequence is TGTGCCAGCAGTTACTATTTTAACGGGAATTCACCCCTCCACTTT.

The V call is TRBV4-2, the J call TRBJ1-4; weak D call: TRBD1 (6 bases). The CDR3 runs 16 residues. The V and J ends lost 3 bases and 10 bases respectively, with 21 bases between them. Per the germline V gene, CDR1 is LGHNA and CDR2 is YNFKEQ. The CDR3 DNA is TGTGCCAGCAGCCAGCTACTGGACAGAGCGAGCGGAAAACTGTTTTTT. Translated, it gives CASSQLLDRASGKLFF.

The chain joins TRBV28 to TRBJ2-7; weak D call: TRBD2 (6 bases). This CDR3 region has 15 residues. The V gene lost 4 bases and the J gene lost 0 bases, with 13 bases spanning the gap. Germline CDR1 and CDR2: MDHEN and SYDVKM. The CDR3 coding sequence is TGTGCCAGCAGTTCGGGGGTCCTATACTCCTACGAGCAGTACTTC. Translation gives CASSSGVLYSYEQYF.

This clonotype showed up just a few times. The chain combines TRBV7-8 with TRBJ1-4; 10 nucleotides align to TRBD1. From germline, CDR1 is SGHVS and CDR2 FQNEAQ. V trimming: 2 bases; J trimming: 7 bases; junction bases outside the gene matches: 7. This CDR3 is 16 amino acids long. The CDR3 bases are TGTGCCAGCAGCTTACCCGGACAGGGGGATAGTGAAAAACTGTTTTTT. Translated, it gives CASSLPGQGDSEKLFF.

The chain employs TRBV28 and TRBJ1-2; D is perhaps TRBD1 (5 bases). CDR3 length: 16 amino acids. V lost 4 bases, J lost 4 bases, and 19 bases lay in between. Germline V CDR1 and CDR2: MDHEN, SYDVKM. CDR3 sequence (DNA): TGTGCCAGCAGTTCATCTGGACGGGGACTTGGCTATGGCTACACCTTC. As protein: CASSSSGRGLGYGYTF.

Only a few counts were recorded for this clonotype. The rearrangement uses TRBV20-1 and TRBJ2-5; 7 bases align to TRBD2. Per germline, CDR1 DFQATT and CDR2 SNEGSKA (reference sequence). The CDR3 has 14 residues. The J segment lost 4 bases and the V segment lost 3 bases, leaving 8 bases of the junction unmatched. The CDR3 sequence is CSASRGEGTETQYF. Here the CDR3 DNA reads TGCAGTGCTAGTCGGGGGGAGGGAACAGAGACCCAGTACTTC.

This clonotype was counted many times. The chain recombines TRBV5-1 with TRBJ1-4; a weak D match, TRBD1 (6 bases). The CDR3 runs 14 residues. Germline CDR1 SGHRS, CDR2 YFSETQ. V lost 1 base and J 4 bases, leaving 8 bases between the germline ends. The CDR3 loop reads CASSLRGGNEKLFF. The CDR3 nucleotides read TGCGCCAGCAGCTTGAGAGGGGGTAATGAAAAACTGTTTTTT.

V and J are TRBV14 and TRBJ1-3, with D hard to call. The CDR3 has 14 residues. Per the germline V gene, CDR1 is SGHDN and CDR2 is FVKESK. Trimming stripped 1 base from V and 0 bases from J, with 4 bases between. CDR3 nucleotide sequence: TGTGCCAGCAGCCAAGGATACTCTGGAAACACCATATATTTT. Its translation: CASSQGYSGNTIYF.

The CDR3 spells CASSQVLGDYYEQYF. Here the CDR3 DNA reads TGCGCCAGCAGCCAAGTATTAGGGGACTACTACGAGCAGTACTTC. This chain connects TRBV4-1 to TRBJ2-5, with 7 bases fitting TRBD2. The end of the DNA fits TRBJ2-7 better, so the J call may be wrong. The length of the CDR3 is 15 residues. Germline CDR1 reads MGHRA; CDR2 reads YSYEKL.